Detailed here is one T cell receptor (beta chain). The data belong to a study of blood T cell repertoires in COVID-19. For the study at large: Whether acute or convalescent, the COVID-19 samples came from the United States, Italy and Spain. In each case, the material was cDNA or gDNA derived from T cells, B-cell-depleted T cells, or PBMCs.

In the authors' methods: Counts of nucleated cells, estimated from reference gene primer amplification, were obtained. TCRdb's copy holds only in-frame clones and misses some; the assay was immunoSEQ multiplex PCR. V and J calls and clone size are those listed in that table; D and trimming were worked out from the DNA. The table lists a few hundred thousand clones, around 91% of them singletons. Germline assignment: CDR1 SGHRS and CDR2 YFSETQ. J was trimmed by 8 bases and V by 4 bases; bases with no gene match: 9. The CDR3 extends over 15 amino acids. This receptor was obtained from a woman aged 40 to 55 with COVID-19, enrolled during active disease. The J gene is TRBJ1-6, the V gene TRBV5-1; TRBD1 matches at 7 bases. The material sequenced was peripheral blood. The CDR3 DNA follows: TGCGCCAGCAGCAGAGTGGGGACAGTAGATTCACCCCTCCACTTT. As protein: CASSRVGTVDSPLHF.